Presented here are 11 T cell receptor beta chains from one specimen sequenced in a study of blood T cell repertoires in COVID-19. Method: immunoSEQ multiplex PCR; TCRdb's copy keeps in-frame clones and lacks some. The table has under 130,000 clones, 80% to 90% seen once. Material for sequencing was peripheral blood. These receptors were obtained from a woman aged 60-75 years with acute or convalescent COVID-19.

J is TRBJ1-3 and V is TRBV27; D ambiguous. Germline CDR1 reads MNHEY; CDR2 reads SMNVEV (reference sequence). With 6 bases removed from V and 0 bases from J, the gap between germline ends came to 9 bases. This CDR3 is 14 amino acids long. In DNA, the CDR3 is TGTGCCAGCAGCTCCTACAGCTCTGGAAACACCATATATTTT. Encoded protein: CASSSYSSGNTIYF.

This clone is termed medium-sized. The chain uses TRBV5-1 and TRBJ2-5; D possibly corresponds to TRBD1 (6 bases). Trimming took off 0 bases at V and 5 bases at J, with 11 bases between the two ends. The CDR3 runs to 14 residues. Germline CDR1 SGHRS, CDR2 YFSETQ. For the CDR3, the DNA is TGCGCCAGCAGCTTGGGCAGGGGTGCGGAGACCCAGTACTTC. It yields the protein CASSLGRGAETQYF.

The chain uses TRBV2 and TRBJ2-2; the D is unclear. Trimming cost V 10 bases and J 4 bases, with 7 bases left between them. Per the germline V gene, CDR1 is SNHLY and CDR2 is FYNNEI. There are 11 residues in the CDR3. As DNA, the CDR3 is TGTGCCACTTCGGGCACCGGGGAGCTGTTTTTT. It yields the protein CATSGTGELFF. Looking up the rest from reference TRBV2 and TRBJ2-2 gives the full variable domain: EPEVTQTPSHQVTQMGQEVILRCVPISNHLYFYWYRQILGQKVEFLVSFYNNEISEKSEIFDDQFSVERPDGSNFTLKIRSTKLEDSAMYFCATSGTGELFFGEGSRLTVL.

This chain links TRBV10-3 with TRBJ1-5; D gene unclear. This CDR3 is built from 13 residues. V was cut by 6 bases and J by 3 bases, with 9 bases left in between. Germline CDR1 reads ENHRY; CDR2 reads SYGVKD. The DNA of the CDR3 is TGTGCCATCAGCCGGACTACCAATCAGCCCCAGCATTTT. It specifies CAISRTTNQPQHF.

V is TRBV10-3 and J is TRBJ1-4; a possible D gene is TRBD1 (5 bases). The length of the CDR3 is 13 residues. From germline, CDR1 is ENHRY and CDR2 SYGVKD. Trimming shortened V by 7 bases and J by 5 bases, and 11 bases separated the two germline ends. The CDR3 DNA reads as TGTGCCATCACAGGGCAGCTAAATGAAAAACTGTTTTTT. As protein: CAITGQLNEKLFF.

The CDR3 DNA reads as TGTGCCAGCAGCCTGCCGGAGGATGGCTACACCTTC. This codes for CASSLPEDGYTF. This chain connects TRBV6-1 to TRBJ1-2; D gene ambiguous. The CDR3 is 12 amino acids. Trimming removed 6 bases from V and 6 bases from J, with 11 bases in between. The germline CDR1 and CDR2 sequences are MNHNS and SASEGT.

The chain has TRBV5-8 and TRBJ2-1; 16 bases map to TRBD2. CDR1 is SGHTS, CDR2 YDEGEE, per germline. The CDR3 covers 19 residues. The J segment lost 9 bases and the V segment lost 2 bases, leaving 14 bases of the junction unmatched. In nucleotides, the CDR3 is TGTGCCAGCAGCTTCTTCGGGACTAGCGGGAGGGGTGCTAGTTTTGAGCAGTTCTTC. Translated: CASSFFGTSGRGASFEQFF.

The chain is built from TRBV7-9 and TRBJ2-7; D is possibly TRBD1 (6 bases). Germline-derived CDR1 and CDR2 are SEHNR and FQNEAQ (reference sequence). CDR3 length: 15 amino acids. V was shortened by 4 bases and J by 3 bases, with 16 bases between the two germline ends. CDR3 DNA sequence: TGTGCCAGCAGCTCAGGGACACACTCAAACTACGAGCAGTACGTC. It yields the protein CASSSGTHSNYEQYV.

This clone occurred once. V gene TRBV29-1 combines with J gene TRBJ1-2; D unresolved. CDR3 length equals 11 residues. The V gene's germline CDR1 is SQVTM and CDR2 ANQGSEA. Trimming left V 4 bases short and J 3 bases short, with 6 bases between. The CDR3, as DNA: TGCAGCGTTGGGGGAGACTATGGCTACACCTTC. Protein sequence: CSVGGDYGYTF.

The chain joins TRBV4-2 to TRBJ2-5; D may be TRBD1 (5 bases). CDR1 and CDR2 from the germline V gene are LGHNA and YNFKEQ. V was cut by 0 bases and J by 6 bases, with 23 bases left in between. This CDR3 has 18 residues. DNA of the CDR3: TGTGCCAGCAGCCAAGATCCCCAGGGTCCGTCTTTTAGAAAGACCCAGTACTTC. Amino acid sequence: CASSQDPQGPSFRKTQYF.

As DNA, the CDR3 is TGTGCCAGCAGCGTGACAGGGGTGAGTGAAGCTTTCTTT. As protein: CASSVTGVSEAFF. The chain employs TRBV9 and TRBJ1-1; 8 nucleotides agree with TRBD1. The ends lost 2 bases at V and 7 bases at J; junction bases unmatched: 4. CDR1 and CDR2 (germline): SGDLS, YYNGEE. The length of the CDR3 is 13 residues.